These T cell receptor beta chains were read from a single sample in a study of blood T cell repertoires in COVID-19. Using immunoSEQ multiplex PCR, the repertoire was profiled, and TCRdb retains in-frame clones only, with some absent. The table lists fewer than 200,000 clones, over 75% of them singletons, with approximately 9.4% in the top ten. Sequenced input: peripheral blood. The receptors stem from a woman older than 75 with acute or convalescent COVID-19. Each CDR3 is given with its conserved first and last residue. A D gene is named only where the DNA matches it firmly. Size values are once, few and many counts, or a class for expanded clones, and some rows have none.

v_gene	j_gene	abundance	d_gene	CDR3nt	CDR3aa
TRBV4-1	TRBJ1-4	.	.	TGCGCCAGCAGCCAAGGGGCAGGGATAGCTGAAAAACTGTTTTTT	CASSQGAGIAEKLFF
TRBV7-3	TRBJ1-2	.	TRBD1	TGTGCCAGCAGCCCCGACAGGGATCAAGGCTACACCTTC	CASSPDRDQGYTF
TRBV28	TRBJ2-1	.	TRBD2	TGTGCCAGCAGTGAGGGAGGGTCTACGGGTGAGCAGTTCTTC	CASSEGGSTGEQFF
TRBV7-2	TRBJ1-5	.	.	TGTGCCAGCAGCTGGGCACAAGGGGTCCCCCAGCATTTT	CASSWAQGVPQHF
TRBV24-1	TRBJ2-5	.	TRBD2	TGTGCCACCAGTGATTTAGCGGCGGGGGGCGCCGCTACCCAGTACTTC	CATSDLAAGGAATQYF
TRBV27	TRBJ2-5	once	TRBD1	TGTGCCAGCAGCTTAAGGAGAAAAAGACAGGGCGTCCAAGAGACCCAGTACTTC	CASSLRRKRQGVQETQYF
TRBV4-3	TRBJ2-7	.	TRBD2	TGCGCCAGCAGCCAACAGCTAGCGGGGGGGTTGGTTTCCTACGAGCAGTACTTC	CASSQQLAGGLVSYEQYF
TRBV7-2	TRBJ1-1	.	.	TGTGCCAGCAGCTTAGTGTCCGGGGATACGGAAGCTTTCTTT	CASSLVSGDTEAFF
TRBV19	TRBJ1-5	.	TRBD1	TGTGCCAGTAGAGGACAGGGAGGCAATCAGCCCCAGCATTTT	CASRGQGGNQPQHF
TRBV2	TRBJ2-2	once	TRBD2	TGTGCCAGCAGTGTAGCGGGGAGGAACACCGGGGAGCTGTTTTTT	CASSVAGRNTGELFF
TRBV10-3	TRBJ1-4	.	.	TGTGCCATCAGGGGGGGAGACCATGAAAAACTGTTTTTT	CAIRGGDHEKLFF
TRBV7-2	TRBJ1-2	few	TRBD1	TGTGCCAGCAGCTTAACAGGGGGCAATGGCTACACCTTC	CASSLTGGNGYTF
TRBV2	TRBJ1-1	.	.	TGTGCCAGCTCCGGGTTCATGAACACTGAAGCTTTCTTT	CASSGFMNTEAFF
TRBV3-1/TRBV3-2	TRBJ1-2	once	.	TGTGCCAGCAGCCAAGACGAAGGCCTCCAGGGGCATGGCTACACCTTC	CASSQDEGLQGHGYTF
TRBV7-6	TRBJ2-1	.	.	TGTGCCAGCAGCTTAGCACGCCGCTCAGGGCAAGGCAATGAGCAGTTCTTC	CASSLARRSGQGNEQFF
TRBV9	TRBJ1-1	.	.	TGTGCCAGCAGCCTCTTAGCGGGGGGCGAAGCTTTCTTT	CASSLLAGGEAFF
TRBV6-5	TRBJ1-5	.	TRBD1	TGTGCCAGCGGACAGGGAACAGGGCAGCCCCAGCATTTT	CASGQGTGQPQHF
TRBV2	TRBJ2-7	once	.	TGTGCCAGCAGTGCCCCGGACTCCTCCTACGAGCAGTACTTC	CASSAPDSSYEQYF
TRBV5-1	TRBJ1-2	once	TRBD1	TGCGCCAGCAGCTTGGACGGACAGGGAATATACTATGGCTACACCTTC	CASSLDGQGIYYGYTF
TRBV14	TRBJ1-1	few	.	TGTGCCAGCAGCCCCCTTACATCGAACACTGAAGCTTTCTTT	CASSPLTSNTEAFF
TRBV7-2	TRBJ1-2	.	TRBD1	TGTGCCAGCCGACGGACAGGGGGGTATGGCTACACCTTC	CASRRTGGYGYTF
TRBV29-1	TRBJ2-2	.	TRBD2	TGCAGCGTTGCGGGGGGGGCTGTGACAATAAACACCGGGGAGCTGTTTTTT	CSVAGGAVTINTGELFF
TRBV5-1	TRBJ2-2	few	TRBD1	TGCGCCAGCAGCCAGGGACAGGGCGCCGGGGAGCTGTTTTTT	CASSQGQGAGELFF
TRBV20-1	TRBJ2-7	many	.	TGCAGTTACTCAACTGAGAGCGAGCAGTACTTC	CSYSTESEQYF
TRBV12-5	TRBJ1-1	.	TRBD1	TGTGCTAGTGGTAACAACAGGGGACGCACTGAAGCTTTCTTT	CASGNNRGRTEAFF
TRBV19	TRBJ1-2	once	TRBD1	TGTGCCAGTAGTACCTGGACAGGGGGCGCCATCTATGGCTACACCTTC	CASSTWTGGAIYGYTF
TRBV6-5	TRBJ1-1	.	TRBD1	TGTGCCAGCAGCCAGCCGGGACAGGGATCTGAAGCTTTCTTT	CASSQPGQGSEAFF
TRBV7-6	TRBJ2-1	.	TRBD2	TGTGCCAGCAGCAAGGGACTAGCGGGAACCTACAATGAGCAGTTCTTC	CASSKGLAGTYNEQFF
TRBV4-1	TRBJ2-2	.	.	TGCGCCAGCAGCCAAGCGGCGAACACCGGGGAGCTGTTTTTT	CASSQAANTGELFF
TRBV24-1	TRBJ1-6	few	.	TGTGCCACCAGTGATGCCAGGGTAAATTCACCCCTCCACTTT	CATSDARVNSPLHF
TRBV11-2	TRBJ1-2	.	.	TGTGCCAGCAGCTCTCAGGGGATCAACTATGGCTACACCTTC	CASSSQGINYGYTF
TRBV18	TRBJ2-5	.	TRBD1	TGTGCCAGCTCACCTGGACAGGGGGGCCGAGAGACCCAGTACTTC	CASSPGQGGRETQYF
TRBV7-3	TRBJ2-3	.	TRBD2	TGTGCCAGCAGCTCGGGACTAGCGGGGACAGATACGCAGTATTTT	CASSSGLAGTDTQYF
TRBV7-9	TRBJ1-1	.	TRBD1	TGTGCTTACAAGGGGGCGGGCACTGAAGCTTTCTTT	CAYKGAGTEAFF
TRBV5-1	TRBJ2-1	once	TRBD1	TGCGCCAGCAGCCTGCAGACAGGGGGGAATGAGCAGTTCTTC	CASSLQTGGNEQFF
TRBV6-4	TRBJ2-7	few	.	TGTGCCAGCAGTGACACTAGACCAGCATTACCTAGCGAGCAGTACTTC	CASSDTRPALPSEQYF
TRBV11-1	TRBJ2-1	.	TRBD2	TGTGCCAGCAGCTTCGTAATAGCGGGAGTATTAAATGAGCAGTTCTTC	CASSFVIAGVLNEQFF
TRBV19	TRBJ2-2	.	.	TGTGCCAGTAGTTTAGCGGCACGGGGCACCGGGGAGCTGTTTTTT	CASSLAARGTGELFF
TRBV14	TRBJ1-6	.	TRBD1	TGTGCCAGCAGCCTCCGGACAGGGCATTCACCCCTCCACTTT	CASSLRTGHSPLHF
TRBV19	TRBJ2-5	.	.	TGTGCCAGTAGTATACAGGGAAACCAAGAGACCCAGTACTTC	CASSIQGNQETQYF
TRBV2	TRBJ1-5	.	TRBD1	TGTGCCAGCAGTACGGACAGGGCCAATCAGCCCCAGCATTTT	CASSTDRANQPQHF
TRBV9	TRBJ1-5	.	.	TGTGCCAGCAGCAAAGGGGTCTCGGCTGGTCAGCCCCAGCATTTT	CASSKGVSAGQPQHF
TRBV9	TRBJ2-2	.	.	TGTGCCAGCAGCGTAGGGATCGGGGGGGAGCTGTTTTTT	CASSVGIGGELFF
TRBV2	TRBJ2-1	.	TRBD2	TGTGCCAGCAGTCCAGCGGGGGGTACATACAATGAGCAGTTCTTC	CASSPAGGTYNEQFF
TRBV6-5	TRBJ2-7	.	TRBD1	TGTGCCAGCACGGGGGACAGGAGTTCCTACGAGCAGTACTTC	CASTGDRSSYEQYF
TRBV6-5	TRBJ1-3	.	.	TGTGCCAGCAGTAGGGGGGGCTCTGGAAACACCATATATTTT	CASSRGGSGNTIYF
TRBV28	TRBJ1-3	.	.	TGTGCCAGCAGTTTTCCCCCGGGGACTATTGGAAACACCATATATTTT	CASSFPPGTIGNTIYF
TRBV5-1	TRBJ2-2	few	TRBD1	TGCGCCAGCAGCACGGGACAGACCACCGGGGAGCTGTTTTTT	CASSTGQTTGELFF
TRBV3-1/TRBV3-2	TRBJ2-2	.	TRBD2	TGTGCCAGCAGCCAAGGACTAGCGGGGGGAAACGGGAACACCGGGGAGCTGTTTTTT	CASSQGLAGGNGNTGELFF
TRBV5-6	TRBJ2-5	.	.	TGTGCCAGCAGCTTACTCCGGGGGACGTCAGAGACCCAGTACTTC	CASSLLRGTSETQYF
TRBV19	TRBJ1-6	.	.	TGTGCCAGTAGTTTGATGGGGAGGGGGTCACCCCTCCACTTT	CASSLMGRGSPLHF
TRBV27	TRBJ1-4	few	TRBD1	TGTGCCAGCAGCCCGTCGGCAGGGGGATCGGTCAAACTGTTTTTT	CASSPSAGGSVKLFF
TRBV19	TRBJ2-5	.	.	TGTGCCAGTAGTGCCCGGAGGGCGGAACGGGAGACCCAGTACTTC	CASSARRAERETQYF
TRBV18	TRBJ2-3	.	TRBD1	TGTGCCAGCTCACCAGGGACAGGAACCGCAGATACGCAGTATTTT	CASSPGTGTADTQYF
TRBV18	TRBJ1-1	.	.	TGTGCCAGCTCAGAACGTTGGGGTAGGGCAACCGGGGGAACTGAAGCTTTCTTT	CASSERWGRATGGTEAFF
TRBV9	TRBJ2-3	.	.	TGTGCCAGCAGGGGAGACACAGATACGCAGTATTTT	CASRGDTDTQYF
TRBV30	TRBJ1-2	.	.	TGTGCCTGGAGTACACCCCGAGCGGGGAGAGTCATACATGGCTACACCTTC	CAWSTPRAGRVIHGYTF
TRBV5-4	TRBJ2-7	.	TRBD2	TGTGCCAGCAGTATGAGCGGGGTGCAGTCCTACGAGCAGTACTTC	CASSMSGVQSYEQYF
TRBV3-1/TRBV3-2	TRBJ2-7	.	TRBD1	TGTGCCAGCAGCCCGGGGGACAGGAGCTCCTACGAGCAGTACTTC	CASSPGDRSSYEQYF